These T cell receptor beta chains were read from a single sample in a study of T-cell memory formation after mild COVID-19. TCRdb analysed the 5' RACE reads with MiXCR anew, one entry per CDR3 protein. The table has 150,000 to 200,000 distinct CDR3 sequences, 9.5% to 13% seen once. Sequences were obtained from PBMCs or a T cell subset sorted from them (not recorded which). The receptor source for this set is a man younger than 35 who had mild COVID-19 (a few samples of this study predate the infection). Cell type and time point are not known. Each CDR3 is given with its conserved first and last residue. Fields, in order: V gene, J gene, CDR3 protein.

TRBV15	TRBJ1-2	CATSGTWGPNYGYTF
TRBV6-5	TRBJ1-5	CASSYSNVRGFNQPQHF
TRBV6-1	TRBJ2-1	CASSAGQGNDEQFF
TRBV6-6	TRBJ1-2	CASSTANYGYTF
TRBV24-1	TRBJ2-5	CATSDLGLAGKETQYF
TRBV5-1	TRBJ2-1	CASSVSGTSAYNEQFF
TRBV5-1	TRBJ2-1	CASSPTGYSSYNEQFF
TRBV7-2	TRBJ2-7	CASSLMGRGDEQYF
TRBV6-6	TRBJ1-2	CASSYGTNNGYTF
TRBV5-5	TRBJ1-4	CASRRTGNEKLFF
TRBV6-6	TRBJ2-3	CASRQGAGDTQYF
TRBV7-2	TRBJ1-3	CASSLVVDSSGNTIYF
TRBV7-6	TRBJ2-1	CASSLAPATTSYNEQFF
TRBV7-9	TRBJ1-1	CASETGSGMNTEAFF
TRBV5-1	TRBJ1-5	CASSRGVQGGAQHF
TRBV4-3	TRBJ2-3	CASSQQQGYLDTQYF
TRBV20-1	TRBJ2-1	CSAPLYNEQFF
TRBV7-7	TRBJ2-5	CASSAVLWDGETQYF
TRBV7-2	TRBJ2-7	CASSSPGSYEQYF
TRBV3-1	TRBJ2-3	CASSQVDADTQYF
TRBV25-1	TRBJ1-1	CASSAILGTEAFF
TRBV5-1	TRBJ2-7	CASSFEGPYEQYF
TRBV5-1	TRBJ2-3	CASSFRWGGTTDTQYF
TRBV9	TRBJ2-2	CASSVASTGWVTGELFF
TRBV5-5	TRBJ1-6	CASSLEAGGHSPLHF
TRBV2	TRBJ1-5	CASTQEVNQPQHF
TRBV2	TRBJ2-3	CASSELEDTQYF
TRBV12-3/TRBV12-4	TRBJ2-7	CASRNSGTESYEQYF
TRBV9	TRBJ1-1	CASSKQVNTEAFF
TRBV6-5	TRBJ2-7	CASSFPGAPEQYF
TRBV7-8	TRBJ1-2	CASSTSTGGQGVRDYGYTF
TRBV6-1	TRBJ2-5	CASSDPGQGRQETQYF
TRBV4-3	TRBJ2-4	CASSQVQGGKNIQYF
TRBV5-1	TRBJ2-1	CASSLGAGYNEQFF
TRBV6-5	TRBJ1-6	CASSYWAARSRYNSPLHF
TRBV7-2	TRBJ1-5	CASSPYRGLGNQPQHF
TRBV2	TRBJ2-7	CASRRASDEQYF
TRBV7-2	TRBJ1-5	CASRTGGRSNQPQHF
TRBV27	TRBJ2-2	CASSTYYWAGDRGNTGELFF
TRBV12-3/TRBV12-4	TRBJ1-5	CASSETGKAFQPQHF
TRBV4-3	TRBJ2-3	CASSLGGAASTDTQYF
TRBV9	TRBJ1-1	CASSVGTGGLNTEAFF
TRBV9	TRBJ1-5	CASSVGTARQPQHF
TRBV12-3/TRBV12-4	TRBJ2-2	CASSLNLNTGELFF